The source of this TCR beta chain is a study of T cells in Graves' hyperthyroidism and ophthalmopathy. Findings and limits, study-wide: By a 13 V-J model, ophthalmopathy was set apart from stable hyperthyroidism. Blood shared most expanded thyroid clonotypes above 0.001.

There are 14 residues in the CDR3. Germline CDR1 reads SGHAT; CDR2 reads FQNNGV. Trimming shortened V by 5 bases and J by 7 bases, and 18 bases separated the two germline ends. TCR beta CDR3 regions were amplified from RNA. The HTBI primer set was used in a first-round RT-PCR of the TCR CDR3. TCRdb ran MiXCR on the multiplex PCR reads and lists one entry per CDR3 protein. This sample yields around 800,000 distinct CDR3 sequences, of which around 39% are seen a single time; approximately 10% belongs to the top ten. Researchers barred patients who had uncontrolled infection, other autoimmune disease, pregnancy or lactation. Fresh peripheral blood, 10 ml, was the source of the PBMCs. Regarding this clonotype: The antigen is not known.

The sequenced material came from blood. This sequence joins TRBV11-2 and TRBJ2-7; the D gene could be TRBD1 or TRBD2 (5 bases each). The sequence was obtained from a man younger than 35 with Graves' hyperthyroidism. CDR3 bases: TGTGCCAGCAGCCCGTTCAGGGTTGGCGGGGAGCAGTACTTC. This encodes CASSPFRVGGEQYF.